The clone carrying this T cell receptor beta chain was counted a single time. Its antigen is undetermined. The junction had 11 bases not matched to a gene; V was cut back by 5 bases and J by 6 bases. CDR3 size: 15 residues. Germline V gene sequence: CDR1 MGHRA, CDR2 YSYEKL. This record comes from a study of CD8+ T cells in alopecia areata. At the level of the study: At a dose of 5 to 10 mg twice daily, oral tofacitinib was given to treated patients. Tofacitinib continued for 6 to 18 months and was then withheld for 6 months.

Study-wide points: Scalp samples also yield sequences of resident alphabeta T cells from normal skin. Tofacitinib significantly decreased scalp clonality and expanded CD8+ clones among top 100.

Treatment defined: oral pan-JAK inhibitor, 5-10 mg twice daily. Extraction and reverse transcription of RNA yielded cDNA as the sequencing template. Data came from immunoSEQ multiplex PCR; TCRdb stores just in-frame clones and leaves some out. The sample includes some 100,000 clones, roughly 50% of them seen just once. The TCR was taken from a human donor with alopecia areata. The material was CD8+ T cells sorted from blood, obtained at week 4, from a patient treated with tofacitinib. The V gene is TRBV4-1, the J gene TRBJ2-7; TRBD1 matches 9 bases. The CDR3 DNA reads as TGCGCCAGCAGCTCCGCCGGGACAGGGCGCGGCGAGCAGTACTTC. It encodes CASSSAGTGRGEQYF.